Shown below are 22 T cell receptor beta chains from a single sample sequenced in a study of Graves' ophthalmopathy and Graves' hyperthyroidism (dated by TCRdb to 2017 to 2018). The instrument was an Illumina HiSeq 2000. For repertoire sequencing, TCR beta CDR3 regions were amplified from RNA transcripts. HTBI primers and the Qiagen OneStep RT-PCR kit were used in a first-round RT-PCR, which was followed by a second-round multiplex PCR, size selection and purification. TCRdb handled the public reads itself, with Q25 trimming in fastp and clone calling in MiXCR, and kept productive beta chains. Entries are consolidated by CDR3 protein sequence, retaining the most common genes and DNA. The sample includes roughly 700,000 distinct CDR3 sequences, with 35% to 50% observed a single time. The biggest ten clones account for roughly 45% of the sample. Material: peripheral blood. All receptors come from an adult man with Graves' ophthalmopathy.

This clonotype has ten or more counts. The V gene is TRBV2, the J gene TRBJ1-4; D uncertain. Germline V gene sequence: CDR1 SNHLY, CDR2 FYNNEI. V gave up 4 bases and J gave up 5 bases, with 11 bases separating them. CDR3 size: 14 residues. The CDR3 DNA reads TGTGCCAGCAGTGGGCCAGGCCAGAATGAAAAACTGTTTTTT. Encoded protein: CASSGPGQNEKLFF.

The chain is built from TRBV10-3 and TRBJ2-5, with no clear D. This CDR3 comprises 14 residues. Trimming removed 5 bases at V and 1 base at J, with 11 bases between. The V gene's germline CDR1 is ENHRY and CDR2 SYGVKD. DNA for the CDR3: TGTGCCATCAGTTTTGGTAGTCTCCAAGAGACCCAGTACTTC. Protein sequence: CAISFGSLQETQYF.

This chain connects TRBV10-2 to TRBJ1-1; D perhaps matches TRBD1 (6 bases). CDR1 is WSHSY, CDR2 SAAADI, per germline. The CDR3 loop spans 14 amino acids. The V end lost 6 bases, the J end lost 0 bases, and 11 bases lay between the germline ends. CDR3 amino acids: CASSGQSMNTEAFF. The DNA of the CDR3 is TGCGCCAGCAGCGGACAGAGTATGAACACTGAAGCTTTCTTT.

This clonotype was observed once. A much larger clone lies one base from this, so it may be a read error. V usage is TRBV10-3 and J usage is TRBJ1-6, with 7 bases matching TRBD1. Germline V gene data show CDR1 as ENHRY and CDR2 as SYGVKD. CDR3 size: 15 residues. The CDR3 sequence is CASSVQGKGNSPLHF. The CDR3 DNA reads as TGTGCCAGCAGTGTACAGGGGAAGGGTAATTCACCCCTCCACTTT.

This clonotype was seen once. The chain is built from TRBV7-9 and TRBJ1-2; D not certain. The CDR3 loop spans 13 amino acids. In germline, CDR1 is SEHNR, CDR2 FQNEAQ (reference sequence). V gave up 8 bases and J gave up 4 bases, with 14 bases separating them. The CDR3 DNA is TGTGCCAGCGGGAGGCAGGTTGTCTATGGCTACACCTTC. It codes for CASGRQVVYGYTF.

For this clonotype: A read error may be the cause here, since a much bigger clone is one base away. In DNA form, the CDR3 reads TGTGCCAGCAGCTCCATAACCACCGGGGAGCTGTTTTTT. This sequence encodes CASSSITTGELFF. J is TRBJ2-2 and V is TRBV7-9; D uncertain. V dropped 4 bases and J dropped 4 bases, with 7 bases sitting between them. The germline V gene has CDR1 SEHNR and CDR2 FQNEAQ (reference sequence). The CDR3 length is 13 residues.

This clonotype has a handful of counts. The rearrangement links TRBV12-3 or TRBV12-4 to TRBJ1-1; 11 positions match TRBD1. The V and J ends lost 7 bases and 5 bases, in that order; junction bases with no gene match: 9. There are 15 residues in the CDR3. The CDR3, as DNA: TGTGCCAGCACCCCCGGACAGGGGGCATATACTGAAGCTTTCTTT. It specifies CASTPGQGAYTEAFF.

V usage is TRBV25-1 and J usage is TRBJ1-1, with no clear D. Trimming removed 3 bases from V and 0 bases from J, with 5 bases in between. Per germline, CDR1 MGHDK and CDR2 SYGVNS. This CDR3 is 13 amino acids long. CDR3 residues: CASSDCMNTEAFF. The DNA of the CDR3 is TGTGCCAGCAGTGATTGTATGAACACTGAAGCTTTCTTT.

This clonotype was seen a handful of times. The rearrangement links TRBV19 to TRBJ2-2, with D possibly TRBD1 on 5 matching bases. Germline CDR1 reads LNHDA; CDR2 reads SQIVND (reference sequence). V shed 3 bases and J shed 8 bases, with 16 bases lying between them. The CDR3 covers 15 residues. For the CDR3, the DNA is TGTGCCAGTAGTATTCACGGGCCCAGGGAAGGGGAGCTGTTTTTT. Translated, it gives CASSIHGPREGELFF.

This clonotype was seen more than once but under ten times. The chain links TRBV19 to TRBJ2-5, with 9 positions matching TRBD1. V was clipped by 5 bases and J by 5 bases; unmatched bases: 6. The germline V gene encodes CDR1 LNHDA and CDR2 SQIVND (reference sequence). There are 14 residues in the CDR3. The CDR3 nucleotides are TGTGCCAGTAGTTTCGGGGACAGGGACGAGACCCAGTACTTC. This codes for CASSFGDRDETQYF.

This clonotype was counted many times. The genes are TRBV4-3 and TRBJ1-1; D not certain. The CDR3 is made up of 14 amino acids. The V and J ends lost 7 bases and 3 bases respectively, with 15 bases between them. Per the germline V gene, CDR1 is LGHNA and CDR2 is YSLEER. DNA of the CDR3: TGCGCCAGCACCTCGGTTCGGGCGGACACTGAAGCTTTCTTT. It translates to CASTSVRADTEAFF.

A remark on this clonotype: One end of the junction does not line up with germline, which may come from a read error. The chain recombines TRBV24-1 with TRBJ1-5; 11 bases are shared with TRBD1. The CDR3 spans 16 residues. Germline values: CDR1 KGHDR, CDR2 SFDVKD. CDR3 sequence: CTTSDPGTGGYQPQHF. The CDR3 region has the DNA TGTACCACCAGTGACCCAGGGACAGGGGGATATCAGCCCCAGCATTTT.

This sequence joins TRBV14 and TRBJ1-2, with a weak D call TRBD1 (5 bases). Germline V gives CDR1 SGHDN, CDR2 FVKESK. The CDR3 spans 14 residues. Trimming took off 4 bases at V and 4 bases at J, with 13 bases between the two ends. CDR3 residues: CASSRDGRVYGYTF. CDR3 bases: TGTGCCAGCAGCCGAGATGGCAGGGTCTATGGCTACACCTTC.

The rearrangement uses TRBV7-8 and TRBJ2-7; no clear D. Trimming took off 8 bases at V and 5 bases at J, with 13 bases between the two ends. The CDR3 sequence is 12 residues long. The germline V gene encodes CDR1 SGHVS and CDR2 FQNEAQ. The CDR3 region is CASSLPPDEQYF. DNA of the CDR3: TGTGCCAGCTCACTCCCCCCCGACGAGCAGTACTTC. The full variable domain, in which reference TRBV7-8 and TRBJ2-7 provide the parts outside the CDR3, is GAGVSQSPRYKVAKRGQDVALRCDPISGHVSLFWYQQALGQGPEFLTYFQNEAQLDKSGLPSDRFFAERPEGSVSTLKIQRTQQEDSAVYLCASSLPPDEQYFGPGTRLTVT.

The chain combines TRBV2 with TRBJ1-2; D gene unclear. Germline V CDR1 and CDR2: SNHLY, FYNNEI. This CDR3 contains 14 residues. V shed 4 bases and J shed 4 bases, with 13 bases lying between them. The CDR3 reads CASSATEVGYGYTF. DNA of the CDR3: TGTGCCAGCAGTGCGACTGAAGTTGGCTATGGCTACACCTTC.

This clonotype was seen repeatedly, ten times or more. CDR3: CASSKNSYGYTF. DNA for the CDR3: TGTGCCAGCAGCAAAAACAGCTATGGCTACACCTTC. The chain is built from TRBV7-9 and TRBJ1-2; no definite D call. V was pared by 5 bases and J by 4 bases, with 8 bases between. The CDR3 totals 12 residues. The germline CDR1 and CDR2 sequences are SEHNR and FQNEAQ (reference sequence).

V gene TRBV7-9 combines with J gene TRBJ1-1; D might be TRBD1 (5 bases). V was cut by 1 base and J by 1 base, with 13 bases left in between. This CDR3 has 16 residues. Per germline, CDR1 SEHNR and CDR2 FQNEAQ (reference sequence). The DNA of the CDR3 is TGTGCCAGCAGCTTAGATTTGCAGGGCGGGAACACTGAAGCTTTCTTT. It encodes CASSLDLQGGNTEAFF.

In this sample, this clonotype turned up once. It may be a read error: a sequence one base away is much more abundant. The chain couples TRBV7-9 to TRBJ1-5; D gene unclear. CDR3 length: 14 amino acids. Looked up from germline, CDR1 is SEHNR and CDR2 is FQNEAQ (reference sequence). CDR3 loop: CASSQTESNRPQHF. Here the CDR3 DNA reads TGTGCCAGCAGCCAGACGGAGAGCAATCGGCCCCAGCATTTT.

This clonotype was picked up a small number of times. V usage is TRBV7-2 and J usage is TRBJ2-1; no clear D. The V end was cut by 1 base, the J end by 7 bases, with 8 bases between. The CDR3 extends over 13 amino acids. Germline V gene sequence: CDR1 SGHTA, CDR2 FQGNSA. The CDR3 nucleotides read TGTGCCAGCAGCTTAGGCCCTGCGAATGAGCAGTTCTTC. Translation: CASSLGPANEQFF.

The table lists this clonotype with a few counts. The CDR3 reads CASSRTPNEQFF. The CDR3 region has the DNA TGTGCCAGCAGCCGGACGCCCAATGAGCAGTTCTTC. The chain joins TRBV6-5 to TRBJ2-1; no reliable D call. Between the trimmed V and J ends, which lost 6 bases and 6 bases, there was a span of 9 bases. The CDR3 is 12 residues long. Germline V lookup: CDR1 MNHEY, CDR2 SVGAGI.

The chain employs TRBV11-2 and TRBJ2-5, with TRBD2 matching over 11 bases. CDR3 length equals 15 residues. The germline CDR1 and CDR2 sequences are SGHAT and FQNNGV. The V and J ends lost 5 bases and 9 bases, in that order; junction bases with no gene match: 11. CDR3 DNA sequence: TGTGCCAGCAGCCACCTAGCGGGGGGCCCTACGGCCCAGTACTTC. Translation gives CASSHLAGGPTAQYF.

The V call is TRBV6-4, the J call TRBJ1-2; D is uncertain. CDR3 length equals 14 residues. The germline V gene encodes CDR1 MRHNA and CDR2 SNTAGT. Trimming left V 6 bases short and J 9 bases short, with 20 bases between. In DNA form, the CDR3 reads TGTGCCAGCAGAGCTCGGACGGCATCGGAGAGCTACACCTTC. Translated: CASRARTASESYTF.